These T cell receptor beta chains were read from a single sample in a study of response to subunit inactivated influenza vaccine. TCRdb re-analysed the RT-PCR reads in MiXCR, keeping a single row per CDR3 protein. The sample shows around 200,000 distinct CDR3 sequences, around 9% of them seen only once. The sequencing used non-naive T cells sorted from PBMCs, collected on the day of vaccination. The receptors were gathered from a man in his fifties or sixties who received an inactivated influenza vaccine. CDR3s include the opening cysteine and the closing phenylalanine or tryptophan. A D gene is named only where the DNA matches it firmly. Only part of the rows carry a size: once, few, many, or a class if the clone is expanded.

D,J,V,size,length,CDR3,DNA
TRBD2,TRBJ2-7,TRBV7-3,few,15,CASSQRLAGNYEQYF,TGTGCCAGCAGCCAAAGACTAGCGGGAAACTACGAGCAGTACTTC
NA,TRBJ2-7,TRBV11-2,few,13,CASSSLDGYEQYF,TGTGCCAGCAGCTCCCTGGACGGCTACGAGCAGTACTTC
NA,TRBJ1-1,TRBV20-1,few,15,CSAQLRRRQNTEAFF,TGCAGTGCCCAACTTAGGCGACGGCAGAACACTGAAGCTTTCTTT
NA,TRBJ2-1,TRBV27,NA,13,CASRALDRHEQFF,TGTGCCAGCAGGGCACTAGATCGGCATGAGCAGTTCTTC
NA,TRBJ1-2,TRBV5-1,many,15,CASSLSRGQSYGYTF,TGCGCCAGCAGTTTGTCCCGCGGGCAGAGTTATGGCTACACCTTC
NA,TRBJ2-3,TRBV6-1,few,13,CASKGASTDTQYF,TGTGCCAGCAAAGGAGCCAGCACAGATACGCAGTATTTT
TRBD1,TRBJ2-7,TRBV20-1,few,15,CSASPMGTGAGEQYF,TGCAGTGCTAGCCCCATGGGGACAGGGGCGGGCGAGCAGTACTTC
TRBD1,TRBJ1-2,TRBV12-3/TRBV12-4,many,16,CASSLAGRGQDYGYTF,TGTGCCAGCAGTTTAGCAGGCCGGGGACAGGACTATGGCTACACCTTC
TRBD1,TRBJ2-7,TRBV10-3,many,13,CAIKGQGPNEQYF,TGTGCCATCAAGGGACAGGGGCCCAACGAGCAGTACTTC
TRBD1,TRBJ2-1,TRBV5-1,few,16,CASSDFRQGVYNEQFF,TGCGCCAGCAGCGACTTCAGACAGGGCGTCTACAATGAGCAGTTCTTC
NA,TRBJ1-2,TRBV4-1,NA,15,CASSQGAGRGYGYTF,TGCGCCAGCAGCCAAGGTGCTGGGAGAGGCTATGGCTACACCTTC
TRBD1,TRBJ1-4,TRBV4-1,NA,16,CASSQEGTGRNEKLFF,TGCGCCAGCAGCCAAGAGGGGACAGGCCGAAATGAAAAACTGTTTTTT
NA,TRBJ2-7,TRBV12-3/TRBV12-4,NA,14,CASSLVKGSYEQYF,TGTGCCAGCAGTTTAGTGAAGGGTTCCTACGAGCAGTACTTC
TRBD2,TRBJ2-7,TRBV14,many,16,CASSPLLAELYYEQYF,TGTGCCAGCAGCCCCCTCCTAGCGGAACTATACTACGAGCAGTACTTC
NA,TRBJ2-7,TRBV28,few,12,CASSAGSYEQYF,TGTGCCAGCAGCGCGGGATCCTACGAGCAGTACTTC
TRBD1,TRBJ1-5,TRBV3-1,few,16,CASSQAGTGSNQPQHF,TGTGCCAGCAGCCAAGCCGGGACAGGGTCGAATCAGCCCCAGCATTTT
NA,TRBJ1-1,TRBV7-9,many,15,CASSQLQGLVTEAFF,TGTGCCAGCAGTCAACTACAGGGCTTGGTCACTGAAGCTTTCTTT
TRBD2,TRBJ2-1,TRBV12-3/TRBV12-4,few,17,CASSLPTSGTRGNEQFF,TGTGCCAGCAGTCTACCAACGTCCGGGACTAGAGGCAATGAGCAGTTCTTC
NA,TRBJ2-6,TRBV19,NA,14,CASSKTSGANVLTF,TGTGCCAGTAGTAAGACTTCTGGGGCCAACGTCCTGACTTTC
NA,TRBJ2-5,TRBV7-7,many,15,CASSKGGGGQETQYF,TGTGCCAGCAGTAAGGGGGGGGGCGGACAAGAGACCCAGTACTTC
TRBD1,TRBJ1-3,TRBV5-1,NA,15,CASSQTGGTGNTIYF,TGCGCCAGCAGCCAGACAGGGGGCACTGGAAACACCATATATTTT
NA,TRBJ1-1,TRBV5-1,many,15,CASSLFSTDQGAAFF,TGCGCCAGCAGCCTCTTCTCTACGGACCAGGGCGCGGCTTTCTTT
NA,TRBJ2-7,TRBV7-2,NA,12,CASTGGGYEQYF,TGTGCCAGCACCGGGGGCGGGTACGAGCAGTACTTC
NA,TRBJ1-1,TRBV27,NA,16,CASSQGLPDLNTEAFF,TGTGCCAGCAGTCAGGGACTACCCGATCTGAACACTGAAGCTTTCTTT
NA,TRBJ1-4,TRBV6-5,NA,15,CASSYTTGLNEKLFF,TGTGCCAGCAGTTACACGACAGGACTTAATGAAAAACTGTTTTTT
TRBD1,TRBJ1-1,TRBV4-1,few,12,CASKGQDTEAFF,TGCGCCAGCAAGGGACAGGACACTGAAGCTTTCTTT
TRBD2,TRBJ2-2,TRBV10-1,few,13,CASRAGGTGELFF,TGCGCCAGCAGAGCGGGGGGCACCGGGGAGCTGTTTTTT